This T cell receptor beta chain was observed in a study of regulatory T cells in long-lasting Graves disease. Sequencing libraries for TCR beta were prepared with iRepertoire HTBI primers and Arm-PCR of CDR3 regions. TCRdb redid the calling of the multiplex PCR reads with MiXCR, one entry per CDR3 protein. This table has 200,000 to 250,000 distinct CDR3 sequences, 18% appearing once. Broader study findings: Favored usage of TRBV28, TRBJ1-2 and TRBJ2-5 was recorded in persistent disease. Lower TCR diversity was seen in persistent Graves' patients than in newly diagnosed ones.

The CDR3 contains 11 residues. Germline CDR1 SGHDT, CDR2 YYEEEE. V was trimmed by 10 bases and J by 6 bases, leaving 12 bases between them. This clonotype was counted at least ten times. Its antigen is unknown. Time point given: newly diagnosed GD, antithyroid drugs for less than 3 months. With RNA extracted from PBMCs as input, the TCR library was made. This receptor was taken from a female donor with Graves disease. Sequencing used peripheral blood mononuclear cells (PBMCs), obtained at new diagnosis, from a patient treated with antithyroid drugs. The rearrangement uses TRBV5-6 and TRBJ2-3; no definite D call. The CDR3 protein is CASRRSDTQYF. As DNA, the CDR3 is TGTGCCTCCCGTCGGAGCGATACGCAGTATTTT.